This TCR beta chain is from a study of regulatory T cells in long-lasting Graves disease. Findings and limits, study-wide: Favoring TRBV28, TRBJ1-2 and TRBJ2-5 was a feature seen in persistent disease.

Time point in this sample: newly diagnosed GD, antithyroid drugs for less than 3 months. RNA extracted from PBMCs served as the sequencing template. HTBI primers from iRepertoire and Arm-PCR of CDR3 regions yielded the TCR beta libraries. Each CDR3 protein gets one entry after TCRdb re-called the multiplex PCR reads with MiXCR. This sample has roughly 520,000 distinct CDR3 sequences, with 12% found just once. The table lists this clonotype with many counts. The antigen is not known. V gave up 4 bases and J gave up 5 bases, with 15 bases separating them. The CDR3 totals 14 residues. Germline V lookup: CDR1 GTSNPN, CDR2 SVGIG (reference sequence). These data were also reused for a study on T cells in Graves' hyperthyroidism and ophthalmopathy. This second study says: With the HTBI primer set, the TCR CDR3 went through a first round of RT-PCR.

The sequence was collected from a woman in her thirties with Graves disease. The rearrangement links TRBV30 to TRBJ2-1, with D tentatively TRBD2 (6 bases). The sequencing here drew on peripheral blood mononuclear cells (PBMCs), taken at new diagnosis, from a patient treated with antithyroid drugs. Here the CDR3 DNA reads TGTGCCTGGAACACGGGAGTATGGGACAATGAGCAGTTCTTC. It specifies CAWNTGVWDNEQFF. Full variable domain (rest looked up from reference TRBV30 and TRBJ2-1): SQTIHQWPATLVQPVGSPLSLECTVEGTSNPNLYWYRQAAGRGLQLLFYSVGIGQISSEVPQNLSASRPQDRQFILSSKKLLLSDSGFYLCAWNTGVWDNEQFFGPGTRLTVL.